Sequencing of this TCR beta chain was carried out in a study of neurological immune-mediated disorders. In TCRdb, the 5' RACE reads were re-called with MiXCR into one record per CDR3 protein. The top ten hold around 6% of the sample, which has 90,000 to 100,000 distinct CDR3 sequences, roughly 4% seen once. CDR1 is SNHLY and CDR2 is FYNNEI in the germline V gene. V gave up 1 base and J gave up 2 bases; unmatched junction bases: 2. The CDR3 extends over 15 amino acids. Whole-study results and caveats: The multiple sclerosis repertoire cluster lacked an association with any feature, whether clinical or MRI.

This clonotype was counted ten times or more. As yet, its antigen is unknown. The chain combines TRBV2 with TRBJ2-4, with 7 bases aligning to TRBD1. Sequencing was carried out using PBMCs. This clonotype originated in a woman aged 18-29 years with multiple sclerosis. The CDR3 sequence: CASSEEGATKNIQYF. CDR3 in DNA: TGTGCCAGCAGTGAAGAGGGGGCGACCAAAAACATTCAGTACTTC.